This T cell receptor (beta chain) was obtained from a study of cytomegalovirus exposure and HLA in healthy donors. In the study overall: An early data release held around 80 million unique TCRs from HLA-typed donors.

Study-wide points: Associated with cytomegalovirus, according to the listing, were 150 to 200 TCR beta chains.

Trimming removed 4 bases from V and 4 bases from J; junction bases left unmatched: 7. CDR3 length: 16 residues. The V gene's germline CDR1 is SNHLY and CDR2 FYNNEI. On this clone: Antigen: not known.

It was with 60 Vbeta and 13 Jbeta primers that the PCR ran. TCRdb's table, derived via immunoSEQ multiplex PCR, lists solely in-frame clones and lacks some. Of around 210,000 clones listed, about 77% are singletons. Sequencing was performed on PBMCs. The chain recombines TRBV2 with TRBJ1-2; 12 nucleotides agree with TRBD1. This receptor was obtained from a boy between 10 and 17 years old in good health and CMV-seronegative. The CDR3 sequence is CASSVTGTGGAYGYTF. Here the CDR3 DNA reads TGTGCCAGCAGTGTTACCGGGACAGGGGGCGCCTATGGCTACACCTTC.